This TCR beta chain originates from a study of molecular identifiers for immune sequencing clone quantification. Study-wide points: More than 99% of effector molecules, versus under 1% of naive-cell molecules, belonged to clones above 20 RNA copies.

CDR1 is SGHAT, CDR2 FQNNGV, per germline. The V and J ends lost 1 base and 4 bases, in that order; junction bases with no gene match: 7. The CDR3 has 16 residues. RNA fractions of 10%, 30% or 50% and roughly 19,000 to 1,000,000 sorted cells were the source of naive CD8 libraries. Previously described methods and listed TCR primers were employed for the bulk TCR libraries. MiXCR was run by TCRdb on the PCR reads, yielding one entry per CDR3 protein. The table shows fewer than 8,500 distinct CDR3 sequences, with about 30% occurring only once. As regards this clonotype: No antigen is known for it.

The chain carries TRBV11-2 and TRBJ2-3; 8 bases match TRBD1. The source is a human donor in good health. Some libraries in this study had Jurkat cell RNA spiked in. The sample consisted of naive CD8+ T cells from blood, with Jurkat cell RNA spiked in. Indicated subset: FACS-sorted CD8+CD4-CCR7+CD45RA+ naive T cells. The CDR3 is CASSLGTGFRPDTQYF. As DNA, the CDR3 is TGTGCCAGCAGCTTAGGGACAGGGTTCAGACCAGATACGCAGTATTTT.